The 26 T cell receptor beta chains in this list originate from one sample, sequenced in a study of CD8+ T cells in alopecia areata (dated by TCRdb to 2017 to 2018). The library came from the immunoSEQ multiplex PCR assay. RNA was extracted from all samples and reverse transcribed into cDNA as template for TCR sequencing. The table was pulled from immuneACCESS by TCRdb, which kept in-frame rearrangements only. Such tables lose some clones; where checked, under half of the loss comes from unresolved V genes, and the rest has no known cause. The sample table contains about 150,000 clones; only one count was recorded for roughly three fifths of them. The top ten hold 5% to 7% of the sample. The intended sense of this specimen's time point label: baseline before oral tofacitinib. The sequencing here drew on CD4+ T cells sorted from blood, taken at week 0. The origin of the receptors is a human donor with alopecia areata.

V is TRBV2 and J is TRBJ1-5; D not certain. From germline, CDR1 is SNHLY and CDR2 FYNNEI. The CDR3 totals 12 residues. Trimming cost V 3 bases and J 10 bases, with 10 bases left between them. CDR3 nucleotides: TGTGCCAGCAGTGATCCTTCAATCCCCCAGCATTTT. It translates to CASSDPSIPQHF.

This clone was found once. The DNA for the CDR3 is TGTGCCAGCAGTCTAACGCAGGGGAACTATGGCTACACCTTC. Encoded protein: CASSLTQGNYGYTF. The V call is TRBV6-5, the J call TRBJ1-2; a weak D match, TRBD1 (6 bases). V was cut by 5 bases and J by 2 bases, with 12 bases left in between. CDR1 and CDR2 (germline): MNHEY, SVGAGI. CDR3 length equals 14 residues.

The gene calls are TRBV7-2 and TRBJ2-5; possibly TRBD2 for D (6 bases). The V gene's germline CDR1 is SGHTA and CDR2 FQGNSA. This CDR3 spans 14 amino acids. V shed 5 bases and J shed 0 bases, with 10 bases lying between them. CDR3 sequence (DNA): TGTGCCAGCAGCCTAGGGACTTACCAAGAGACCCAGTACTTC. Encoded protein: CASSLGTYQETQYF. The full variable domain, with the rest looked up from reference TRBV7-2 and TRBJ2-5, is GAGVSQSPSNKVTEKGKDVELRCDPISGHTALYWYRQSLGQGLEFLIYFQGNSAPDKSGLPSDRFSAERTGGSVSTLTIQRTQQEDSAVYLCASSLGTYQETQYFGPGTRLLVL.

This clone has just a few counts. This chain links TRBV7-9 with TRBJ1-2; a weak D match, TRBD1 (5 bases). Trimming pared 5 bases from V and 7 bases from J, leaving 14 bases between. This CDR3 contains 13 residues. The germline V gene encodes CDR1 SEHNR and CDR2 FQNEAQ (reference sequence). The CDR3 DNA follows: TGTGCCAGCAGCCTCGGGACCTGGGGTGGCTACACCTTC. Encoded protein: CASSLGTWGGYTF.

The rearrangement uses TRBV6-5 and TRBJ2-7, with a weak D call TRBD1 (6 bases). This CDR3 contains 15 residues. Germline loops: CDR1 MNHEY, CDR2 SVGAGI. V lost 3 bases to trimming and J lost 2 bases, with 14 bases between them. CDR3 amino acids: CASSYQTGATYEQYF. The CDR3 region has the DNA TGTGCCAGCAGTTATCAGACAGGCGCCACCTACGAGCAGTACTTC.

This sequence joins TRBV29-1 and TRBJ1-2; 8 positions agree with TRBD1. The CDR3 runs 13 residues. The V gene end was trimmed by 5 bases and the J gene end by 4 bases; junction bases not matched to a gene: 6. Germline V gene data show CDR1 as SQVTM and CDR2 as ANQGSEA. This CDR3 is CSVTGGTGYGYTF. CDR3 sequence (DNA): TGCAGCGTTACAGGGGGGACAGGCTATGGCTACACCTTC.

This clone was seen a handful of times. In DNA, the CDR3 is TGTGCCACCTCGGGACAGGGCACAGATACGCAGTATTTT. Translated: CATSGQGTDTQYF. This chain links TRBV10-3 with TRBJ2-3; 8 bases are a match to TRBD1. The CDR3 is made up of 13 amino acids. Germline values: CDR1 ENHRY, CDR2 SYGVKD. Losses at the gene ends were 10 bases for V and 1 base for J; bases not matched to a gene: 4.

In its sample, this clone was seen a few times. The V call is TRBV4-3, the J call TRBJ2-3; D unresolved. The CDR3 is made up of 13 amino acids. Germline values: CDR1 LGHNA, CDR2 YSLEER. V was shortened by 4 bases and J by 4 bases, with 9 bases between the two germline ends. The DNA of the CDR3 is TGCGCCAGCAGCCGGAATCCTGCAGATACGCAGTATTTT. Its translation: CASSRNPADTQYF.

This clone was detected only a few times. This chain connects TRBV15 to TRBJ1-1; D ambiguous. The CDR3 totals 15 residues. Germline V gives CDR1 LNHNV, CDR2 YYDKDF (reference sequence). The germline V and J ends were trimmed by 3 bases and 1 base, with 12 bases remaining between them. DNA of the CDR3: TGTGCCACCAGCAGTAACCGACGTGGGAACACTGAAGCTTTCTTT. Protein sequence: CATSSNRRGNTEAFF.

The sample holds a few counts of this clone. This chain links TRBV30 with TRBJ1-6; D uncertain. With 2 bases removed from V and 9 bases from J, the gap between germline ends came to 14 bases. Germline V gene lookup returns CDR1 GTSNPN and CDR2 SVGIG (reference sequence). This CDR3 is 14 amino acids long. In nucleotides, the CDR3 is TGTGCCTGGAGTCAGCGGGGTGGAGGTTCACCCCTCCACTTT. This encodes CAWSQRGGGSPLHF.

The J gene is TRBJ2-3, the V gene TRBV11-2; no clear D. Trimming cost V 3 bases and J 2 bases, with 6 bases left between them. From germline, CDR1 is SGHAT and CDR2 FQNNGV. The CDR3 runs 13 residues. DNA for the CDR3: TGTGCCAGCAGCTTCCGAACCACAGATACGCAGTATTTT. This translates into CASSFRTTDTQYF.

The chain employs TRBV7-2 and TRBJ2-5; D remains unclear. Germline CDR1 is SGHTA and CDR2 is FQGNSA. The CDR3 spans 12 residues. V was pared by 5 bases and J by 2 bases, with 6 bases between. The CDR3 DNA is TGTGCCAGCAGCCGGCCGCAAGAGACCCAGTACTTC. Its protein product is CASSRPQETQYF.

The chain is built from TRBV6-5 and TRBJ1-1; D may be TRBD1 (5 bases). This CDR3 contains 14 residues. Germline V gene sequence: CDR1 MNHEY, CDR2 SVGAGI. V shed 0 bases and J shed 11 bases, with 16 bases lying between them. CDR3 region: CASSYSEQALLAFF. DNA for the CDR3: TGTGCCAGCAGTTACTCGGAACAGGCCCTGTTGGCTTTCTTT.

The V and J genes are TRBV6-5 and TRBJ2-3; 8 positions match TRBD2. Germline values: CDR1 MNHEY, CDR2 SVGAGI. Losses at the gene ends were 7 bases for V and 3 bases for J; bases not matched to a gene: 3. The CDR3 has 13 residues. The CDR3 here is CASNVAGTDTQYF. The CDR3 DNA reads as TGTGCCAGCAACGTAGCGGGAACAGATACGCAGTATTTT.

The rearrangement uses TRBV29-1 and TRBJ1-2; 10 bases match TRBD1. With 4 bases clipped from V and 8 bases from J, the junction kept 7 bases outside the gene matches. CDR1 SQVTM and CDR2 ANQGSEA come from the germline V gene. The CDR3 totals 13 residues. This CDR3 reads CSVGLGQGRGYTF. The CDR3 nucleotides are TGCAGCGTTGGCCTGGGACAGGGGCGCGGCTACACCTTC. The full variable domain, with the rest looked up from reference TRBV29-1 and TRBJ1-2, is SAVISQKPSRDICQRGTSLTIQCQVDSQVTMMFWYRQQPGQSLTLIATANQGSEATYESGFVIDKFPISRPNLTFSTLTVSNMSPEDSSIYLCSVGLGQGRGYTFGSGTRLTVV.

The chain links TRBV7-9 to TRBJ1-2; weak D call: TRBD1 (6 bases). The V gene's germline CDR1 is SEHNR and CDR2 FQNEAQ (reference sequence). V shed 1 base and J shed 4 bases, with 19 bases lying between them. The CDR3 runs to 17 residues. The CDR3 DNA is TGTGCCAGCAGCTTAGACAAGATGGCAGGGGAGATCTATGGCTACACCTTC. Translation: CASSLDKMAGEIYGYTF.

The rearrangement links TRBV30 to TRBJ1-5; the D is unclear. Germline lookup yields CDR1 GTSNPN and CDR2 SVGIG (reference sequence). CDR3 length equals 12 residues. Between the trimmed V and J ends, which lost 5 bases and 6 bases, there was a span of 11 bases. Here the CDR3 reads CAWGPPFQPQHF. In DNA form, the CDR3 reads TGTGCCTGGGGTCCCCCTTTTCAGCCCCAGCATTTT.

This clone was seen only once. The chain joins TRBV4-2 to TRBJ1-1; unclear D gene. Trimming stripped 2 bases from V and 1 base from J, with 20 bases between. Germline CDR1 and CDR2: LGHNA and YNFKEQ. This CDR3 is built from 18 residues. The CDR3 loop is CASSQPWTPRGSNTEAFF. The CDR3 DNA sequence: TGTGCCAGCAGCCAACCTTGGACTCCCAGAGGATCGAACACTGAAGCTTTCTTT.

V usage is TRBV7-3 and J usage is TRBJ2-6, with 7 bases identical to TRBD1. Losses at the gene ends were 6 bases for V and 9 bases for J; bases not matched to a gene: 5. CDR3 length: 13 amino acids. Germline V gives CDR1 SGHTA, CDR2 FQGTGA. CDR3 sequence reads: CASSRRQGNVLTF. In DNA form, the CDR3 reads TGTGCCAGCAGTCGCCGACAGGGCAACGTCCTGACTTTC.

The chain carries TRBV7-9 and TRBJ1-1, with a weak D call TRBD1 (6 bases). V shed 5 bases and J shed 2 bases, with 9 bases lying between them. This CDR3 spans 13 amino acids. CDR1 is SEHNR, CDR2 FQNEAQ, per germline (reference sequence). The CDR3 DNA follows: TGTGCCAGCAGCCTACAGGGTAACACTGAAGCTTTCTTT. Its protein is CASSLQGNTEAFF.

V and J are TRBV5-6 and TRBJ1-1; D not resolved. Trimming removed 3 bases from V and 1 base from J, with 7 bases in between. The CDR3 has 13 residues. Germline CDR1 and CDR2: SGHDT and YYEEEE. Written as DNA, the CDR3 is TGTGCCAGCAGCTGGAGCAGGAACACTGAAGCTTTCTTT. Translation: CASSWSRNTEAFF.

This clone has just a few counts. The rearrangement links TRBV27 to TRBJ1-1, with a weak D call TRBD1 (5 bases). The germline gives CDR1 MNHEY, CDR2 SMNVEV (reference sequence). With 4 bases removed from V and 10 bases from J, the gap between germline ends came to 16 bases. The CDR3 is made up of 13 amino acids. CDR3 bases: TGTGCCAGCAGTTCTGCAGGGAGGGGCCGAGCTTTCTTT. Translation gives CASSSAGRGRAFF.

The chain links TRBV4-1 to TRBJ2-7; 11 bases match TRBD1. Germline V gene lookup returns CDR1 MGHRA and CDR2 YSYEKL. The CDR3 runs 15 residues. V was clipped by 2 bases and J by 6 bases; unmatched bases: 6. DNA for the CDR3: TGCGCCAGCAGCCAACCGGGACAGGGGGTATTCGAGCAGTACTTC. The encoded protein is CASSQPGQGVFEQYF.

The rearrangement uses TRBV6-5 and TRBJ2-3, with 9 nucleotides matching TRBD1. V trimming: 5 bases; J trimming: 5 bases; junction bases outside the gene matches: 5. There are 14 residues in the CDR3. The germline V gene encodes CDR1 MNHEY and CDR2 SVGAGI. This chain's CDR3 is CASSSTGGVDTQYF. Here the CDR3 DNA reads TGTGCCAGCAGTAGTACAGGGGGCGTAGATACGCAGTATTTT.

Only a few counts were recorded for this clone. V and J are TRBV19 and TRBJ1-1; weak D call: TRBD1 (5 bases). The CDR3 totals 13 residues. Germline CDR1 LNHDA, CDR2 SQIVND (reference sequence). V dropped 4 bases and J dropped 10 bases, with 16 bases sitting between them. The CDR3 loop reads CASSTGTKVGAFF. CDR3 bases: TGTGCCAGTAGTACGGGGACGAAAGTAGGAGCTTTCTTT.

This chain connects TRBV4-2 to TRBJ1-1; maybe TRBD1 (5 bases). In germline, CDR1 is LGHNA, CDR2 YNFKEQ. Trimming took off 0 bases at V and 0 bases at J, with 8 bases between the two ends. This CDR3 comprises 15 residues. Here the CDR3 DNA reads TGTGCCAGCAGCCAAGAGGGGGGGATGAACACTGAAGCTTTCTTT. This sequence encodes CASSQEGGMNTEAFF.